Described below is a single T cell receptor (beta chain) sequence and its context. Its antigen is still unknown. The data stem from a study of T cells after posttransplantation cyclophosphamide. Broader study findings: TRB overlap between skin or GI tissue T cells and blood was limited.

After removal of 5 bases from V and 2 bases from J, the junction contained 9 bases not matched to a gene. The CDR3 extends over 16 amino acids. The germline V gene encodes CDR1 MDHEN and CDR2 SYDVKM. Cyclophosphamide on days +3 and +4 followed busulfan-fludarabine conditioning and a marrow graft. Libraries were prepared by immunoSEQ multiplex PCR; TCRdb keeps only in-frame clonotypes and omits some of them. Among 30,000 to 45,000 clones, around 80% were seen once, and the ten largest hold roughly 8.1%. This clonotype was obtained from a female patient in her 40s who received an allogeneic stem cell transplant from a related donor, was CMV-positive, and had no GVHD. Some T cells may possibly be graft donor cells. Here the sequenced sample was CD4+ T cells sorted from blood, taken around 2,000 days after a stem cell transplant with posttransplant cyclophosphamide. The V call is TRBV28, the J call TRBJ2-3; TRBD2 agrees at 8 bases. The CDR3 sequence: CASSDPRLAFTDTQYF. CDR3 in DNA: TGTGCCAGCAGTGACCCCCGACTAGCGTTCACAGATACGCAGTATTTT.